This T cell receptor (beta chain) was retrieved from a study of cytomegalovirus exposure and HLA in healthy donors (dated 2017 in TCRdb). Looking at the study overall: In an earlier analysis of approximately 500 of the donors, less than 350 Gb of sequence data and 117 million unique TCR beta sequences from roughly 180 million T cells were reported. Roughly 310 gigabases of sequencing data and roughly 90 million unique TCR sequences were included in an early release covering over 600 HLA-typed donors. The genetic ancestry cluster associated with self-reported Caucasian donors included 65% to 90% of the roughly 400 genotyped donors. The study aimed to test whether signatures of past pathogen exposure could be identified by cataloging public T cell receptors. The study used immunosequencing to profile the T cell repertoires of some 600 subjects and linked those repertoires to cytomegalovirus serostatus. A separate validation cohort of about 110 different subjects was used in addition to the roughly 670-subject first cohort. To predict cytomegalovirus infection status, the study brought together high-throughput TCR immunosequencing, statistical association of individual TCRs with disease status, and machine learning. A later analysis re-analyzed previously published TCR beta repertoires from approximately 670 donors and added high-resolution HLA genotyping to study TCR occurrence patterns. Rather than using new phenotypic data, the later analysis identified candidate immune exposures from TCR beta sequences and from how often those sequences occurred across donors. To decide whether each TCR beta V gene segment behaved as functional or pseudogenic, an earlier analysis of over 500 of the donors relied on high-throughput TCR beta sequencing. Alongside the repertoire data, information on donor age, sex, ethnicity and CMV serostatus was compiled. In a later genetic analysis, genome-wide SNP genotypes for about three fifths of the roughly 670 donors were used, and that subset was treated as a discovery cohort. Every discovery cohort repertoire had been produced on one sequencing platform. HLA typing covered class I and class II loci at four-digit resolution. The number of typed donors differed by locus: about 629-630 for A, B, C, DRB1 and DQB1; about 520 for DQA1; fewer than 610 for DPA1; and around 450 for DPB1. About five DR-DQ haplotypes were treated as single units for association and clustering because of strong linkage in the cohort. Among under 450 genotyped donors of the cohort, an average of 235,054 unique TCR beta nucleotide sequences were sequenced per donor, roughly 18% of them non-productive. Overall results and qualifications from the work: An association between a missense DCLRE1C variant and V-gene and J-gene trimming of TCR beta chains was found in a later genetic analysis and replicated in an independent cohort. Three of the identified cytomegalovirus-associated TCR beta chains were confirmed in vitro to be specific for cytomegalovirus antigens. Fewer than 20 rarely observed V segments, including chromosome 9 orphons, were excluded from the earlier analysis of approximately 500 of the donors because counts were too low. Immune exposure information for the cohort was limited to CMV serostatus. HLA typing was unavailable for some donors at each locus, so association tests used only the typed subset. In the study, 164 TCR beta chains were listed as associated with cytomegalovirus. Strong co-occurrence of HLA alleles, especially DR and DQ, made assigning TCR associations to individual alleles difficult. In both the original and validation cohorts, the classifier was reported to diagnose cytomegalovirus status with high specificity and sensitivity. A later analysis reported that several top co-occurrence clusters appeared linked to parvovirus B19, influenza, CMV and Epstein-Barr virus. Correlated functional status among segregating V segments might be attributable to linkage disequilibrium, but an unknown experimental factor could not be ruled out. In a later genetic analysis, fewer N-insertions in productive TCRs were reported among donors in an Asian-associated ancestry cluster than the approximately 630-donor mean. In a later analysis, some 17,000 TCR beta sequences were associated with specific HLA alleles at a false discovery rate of 0.05. The sequencing pipeline was judged likely to have produced a cluster of highly shared sequence variants as a technical artifact. Some IMGT-functional V segments, including TRBV6-2 and TRBV6-3, could not be told apart with the 87-base-pair reads, so those segments were excluded. A further reported finding was that TCR beta sequences accurately predicted the HLA-A and HLA-B alleles for most subjects in the first cohort. Across donors, most TCR sequences were observed very rarely, whereas some public TCRs were present in many individuals. Most CMV-associated TCR beta chains appeared to be HLA-restricted in a later analysis, and the HLA associations seemed to be driven largely by CMV exposure. An earlier analysis of around 600 of the donors showed that most TCR beta V segments appeared in productive rearrangements either about 87% or about 30% of the time, which broadly matched IMGT annotations. In a later analysis, the rate of TCR association differed among HLA loci, with DRB1 alleles having the most associated TCRs and HLA-C alleles having the fewest. In a later analysis, HLA-associated TCR beta chains showed more clonal expansion and lower generation probabilities than non-associated chains that were equally common. Roughly uniform sequencing depth across donors was assumed in presence/absence analyses, although this assumption may not hold. According to the authors, the approach could potentially be generalized to other disease states and immunological phenotypes. This cohort had only TCR beta chains sequenced, and the lack of alpha or paired-chain data limited which features could be detected.

A word on this clone: It lacks a known antigen.

The cohort consisted of some 670 healthy bone marrow donors. At the time of sampling, every cohort member was nominally healthy, though immune exposures that went unrecorded were likely present. The donor tested CMV seronegative, placing the donor among the approximately 360 seronegative members of the cohort. Each donor provided a peripheral blood sample, and peripheral blood mononuclear cells were used for TCR beta sequencing. Genomic DNA was extracted from the blood cell samples with the Qiagen DNeasy Blood Extraction Kit. Relative to germline, V is 6 bases shorter and J is 5 bases shorter, with 16 bases between their ends. The CDR3 runs 14 residues from the cysteine to the phenylalanine. Only the CDR3 DNA stays, 42 bases, in frame from base 1. The germline V gene (reference sequence) supplies CDR1 LNHDA and CDR2 SQIVND. Library prep was done by the immunoSEQ multiplex PCR assay. A mixture of 60 forward primers for TCR Vbeta segments and 13 reverse primers for TCR Jbeta segments was used in the multiplex PCR. The CDR3 region of rearranged TCR beta genes was amplified from genomic DNA by a multiplex PCR assay. On the Illumina HiSeq System, the amplified TCR beta libraries were sequenced as 87-base-pair reads. The published analysis was carried out like this. A later analysis tallied approximately 87 million unique TCR beta chains across the 700 or so repertoires, and approximately 11 million of those chains were shared by two or more donors. Raw reads were error-corrected and collapsed into unique sequences by a nearest-neighbor algorithm in which closely related sequences were merged to remove PCR and sequencing errors. To assign V, D and J gene segments, CDR3 sequences were aligned to IMGT reference sequences. For a sequence to be retained, a match of at least six nucleotides was required to both a V gene segment and a J gene segment. A rearrangement counted as productive if the CDR3 had no stop codons and remained in frame with V and J, and every other rearrangement counted as non-productive. CDR3 was defined according to IMGT convention as the region running from the second conserved V-encoded cysteine to the conserved J-encoded phenylalanine. The earlier analysis of 587 of the donors excluded any sequence lacking an unambiguous match to a single V gene segment. In an earlier analysis of some 590 of the donors, V segments were called functional above 56.7% productive rearrangements and were called segregating when the between-donor standard deviation exceeded 5%. A statistical classification framework was developed to diagnose cytomegalovirus status using the catalog of TCR beta chain sequences. In a later analysis, TCR nucleotide sequences were compared against IMGT/GENE-DB human TR gene sequences so that V and J genes could be assigned. Using the TCRdist pipeline, a later analysis assigned CDR3 sequences along with most-parsimonious VDJ recombination scenarios. A later analysis defined each TCR beta chain by its CDR3 amino acid sequence plus V-gene family, and excluded reads lacking a unique V-gene family. A later analysis removed 600 or so highly shared, low-generation-probability nucleotide sequences to deal with suspected cross-contamination and a sequencing artifact. In a later analysis, a clonal expansion index for each public chain was calculated from normalized within-repertoire ranks of inferred template counts. In a later analysis, generation probabilities were computed with a VDJ recombination model fitted to out-of-frame rearrangements, and the resulting probabilities were checked against IGoR. Hypergeometric tests were used in a later analysis to score TCR-TCR, TCR-HLA and TCR-CMV co-occurrence, with a repertoire-size bias correction applied to the TCR pairs. To estimate false discovery rates, a later analysis permuted the HLA or CMV assignments 20 times. In a later analysis, co-occurring TCRs were grouped using DBSCAN, and TCRdist sequence similarity was added for clustering within HLA-allele-positive subsets. Repertoires with fewer than 30,000 or more than 120,000 public chains, plus five repertoires with anomalous nucleotide sharing, were excluded from co-occurrence clustering. In TCRdb, the immuneACCESS table is reduced to in-frame sequences with V and J assigned. These tables do not hold every clone; where another copy was compared, an unresolved V gene accounts for under half, and the others remain unexplained. V and J calls and clone size are as listed in that table; D and trimming were resolved from the DNA. The sample table gives around 30,000 clones. 0.71% of the sample goes to the ten largest clones.

The receptor comes from a man younger than 45 in good health and CMV-seronegative. Recombination connected TRBV19 to TRBJ1-1, with TRBD1 tentatively as D gene (6 bases match). Sequences were obtained from PBMCs. The bases are TGTGCCAGTAGGAAACAGGGAGGGGGAACTGAAGCTTTCTTT. It encodes CASRKQGGGTEAFF. The variable domain in full, with residues beyond the CDR3 obtained from the reference TRBV19 and TRBJ1-1 genes, is DGGITQSPKYLFRKEGQNVTLSCEQNLNHDAMYWYRQDPGQGLRLIYYSQIVNDFQKGDIAEGYSVSREKKESFPLTVTSAQKNPTAFYLCASRKQGGGTEAFFGQGTRLTVV.